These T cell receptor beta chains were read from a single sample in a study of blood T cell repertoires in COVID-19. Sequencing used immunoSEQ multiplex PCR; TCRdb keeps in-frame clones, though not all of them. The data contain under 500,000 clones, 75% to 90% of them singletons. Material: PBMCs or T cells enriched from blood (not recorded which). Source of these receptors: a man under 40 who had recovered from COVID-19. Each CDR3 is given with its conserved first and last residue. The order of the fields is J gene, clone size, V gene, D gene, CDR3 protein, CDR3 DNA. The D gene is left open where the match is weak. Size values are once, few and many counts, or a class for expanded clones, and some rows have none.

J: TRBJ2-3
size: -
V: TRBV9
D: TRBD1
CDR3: CASSAQTGFTDTQYF
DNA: TGTGCCAGCAGCGCACAGACAGGGTTCACAGATACGCAGTATTTT

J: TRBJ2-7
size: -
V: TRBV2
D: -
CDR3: CAQSLTSSYEQYF
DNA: TGTGCCCAATCCCTTACAAGCTCCTACGAGCAGTACTTC

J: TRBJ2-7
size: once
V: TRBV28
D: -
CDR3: CASSQRGLAIYEQYF
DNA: TGTGCCAGCAGTCAACGCGGCTTGGCGATCTACGAGCAGTACTTC

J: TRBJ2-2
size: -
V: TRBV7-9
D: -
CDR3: CASSETETGELFF
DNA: TGTGCCAGCAGCGAGACAGAGACCGGGGAGCTGTTTTTT

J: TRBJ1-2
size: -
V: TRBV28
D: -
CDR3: CASERGKPRTWDGYTF
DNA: TGTGCCAGCGAACGGGGGAAGCCAAGAACGTGGGATGGCTACACCTTC

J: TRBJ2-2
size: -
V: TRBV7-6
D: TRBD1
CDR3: CASSLGQGADGELFF
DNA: TGTGCCAGCAGCTTAGGACAGGGGGCTGACGGGGAGCTGTTTTTT

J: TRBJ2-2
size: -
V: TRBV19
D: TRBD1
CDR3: CASSPGQGRVRELFF
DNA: TGTGCCAGCTCTCCCGGACAGGGGCGTGTCCGGGAGCTGTTTTTT

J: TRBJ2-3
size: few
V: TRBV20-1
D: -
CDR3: CSASSQNTQYF
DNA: TGCAGTGCTAGTTCCCAGAATACGCAGTATTTT

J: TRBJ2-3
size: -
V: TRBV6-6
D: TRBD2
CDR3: CASSQTSGRDTQYF
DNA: TGTGCCAGCAGCCAGACTAGCGGGAGGGATACGCAGTATTTT

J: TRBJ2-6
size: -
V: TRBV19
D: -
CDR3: CASSPAGAVAGANVLTF
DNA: TGTGCCAGTAGTCCAGCAGGGGCAGTCGCGGGGGCCAACGTCCTGACTTTC

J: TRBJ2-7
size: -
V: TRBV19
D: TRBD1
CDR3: CASSYTGGAAGEQYF
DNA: TGTGCCAGTAGCTATACAGGGGGCGCCGCGGGGGAGCAGTACTTC

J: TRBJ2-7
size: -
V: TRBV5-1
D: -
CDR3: CASSRPGEYEQYF
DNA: TGCGCCAGCAGCCGTCCCGGAGAGTACGAGCAGTACTTC

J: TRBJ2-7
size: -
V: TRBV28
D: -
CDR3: CASSFYPRATVEQYF
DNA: TGTGCCAGCAGTTTTTATCCCAGGGCAACCGTCGAGCAGTACTTC

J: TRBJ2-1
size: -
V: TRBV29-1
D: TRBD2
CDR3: CSVDVAGGNNEQFF
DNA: TGCAGCGTTGATGTAGCGGGAGGGAACAATGAGCAGTTCTTC

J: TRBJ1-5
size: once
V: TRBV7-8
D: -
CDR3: CASSVARGRGMQPQHF
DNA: TGTGCCAGCAGCGTAGCACGGGGGAGAGGGATGCAGCCCCAGCATTTT

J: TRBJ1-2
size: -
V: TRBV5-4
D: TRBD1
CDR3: CASSPGQGNYGYTF
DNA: TGTGCCAGCAGCCCGGGACAGGGGAACTATGGCTACACCTTC

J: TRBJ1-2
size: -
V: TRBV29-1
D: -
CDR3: CSVEDSRWHGYTF
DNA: TGCAGCGTTGAGGACAGTCGGTGGCATGGCTACACCTTC

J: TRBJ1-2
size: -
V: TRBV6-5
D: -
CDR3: CASAPFRGMGGYTF
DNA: TGTGCCAGCGCACCGTTCAGGGGAATGGGTGGCTACACCTTC

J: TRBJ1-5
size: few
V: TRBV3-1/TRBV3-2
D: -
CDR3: CASSRGPEPSPQHF
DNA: TGTGCCAGCAGCCGAGGCCCAGAACCCTCTCCCCAGCATTTT

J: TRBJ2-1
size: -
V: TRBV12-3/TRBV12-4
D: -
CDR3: CASSLMQDNEQFF
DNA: TGTGCCAGCAGTTTAATGCAGGACAATGAGCAGTTCTTC